This T cell receptor beta chain was profiled in a study of T-cell memory formation after mild COVID-19. A single record per CDR3 protein comes from TCRdb applying MiXCR to the 5' RACE reads. The sample holds 300,000 to 400,000 distinct CDR3 sequences, around 15% seen once. The sample taken for sequencing was PBMCs or a T cell subset sorted from them (not recorded which). The clonotype comes from a man aged 18 to 29 who had mild COVID-19 (a few samples of this study predate the infection). Cell type and time point are not known.

CDR3 DNA: TGTGCCAGCAGCCTTGTGGCTTCTGAGACCCAGTACTTC. It is translated as CASSLVASETQYF. The chain joins TRBV5-6 to TRBJ2-5; no clear D. Trimming shortened V by 4 bases and J by 5 bases, and 12 bases separated the two germline ends. The CDR3 sequence is 13 residues long. Germline V gene sequence: CDR1 SGHDT, CDR2 YYEEEE.